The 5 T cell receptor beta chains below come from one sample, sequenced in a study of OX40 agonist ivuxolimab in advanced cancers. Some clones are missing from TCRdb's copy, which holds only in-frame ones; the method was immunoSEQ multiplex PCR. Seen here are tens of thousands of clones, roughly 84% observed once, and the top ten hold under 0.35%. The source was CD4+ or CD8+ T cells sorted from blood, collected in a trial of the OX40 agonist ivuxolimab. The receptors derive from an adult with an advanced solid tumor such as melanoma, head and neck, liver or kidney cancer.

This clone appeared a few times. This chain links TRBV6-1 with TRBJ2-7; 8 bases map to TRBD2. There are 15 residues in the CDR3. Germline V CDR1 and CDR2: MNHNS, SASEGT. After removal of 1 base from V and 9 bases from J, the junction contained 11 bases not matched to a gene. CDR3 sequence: CASSEEAGALRGQYF. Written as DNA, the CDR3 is TGTGCCAGCAGTGAAGAAGCGGGAGCACTACGAGGGCAGTACTTC.

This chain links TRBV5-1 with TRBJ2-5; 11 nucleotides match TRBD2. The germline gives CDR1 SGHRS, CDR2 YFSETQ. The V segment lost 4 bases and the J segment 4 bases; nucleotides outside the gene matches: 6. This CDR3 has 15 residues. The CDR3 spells CASSRGLAASETQYF. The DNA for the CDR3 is TGCGCCAGCAGCAGGGGACTAGCGGCTTCAGAGACCCAGTACTTC.

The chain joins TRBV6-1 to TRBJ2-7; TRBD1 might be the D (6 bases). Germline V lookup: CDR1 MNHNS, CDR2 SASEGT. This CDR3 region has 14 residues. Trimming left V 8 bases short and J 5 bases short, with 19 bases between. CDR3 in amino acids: CASGDRYGADEQYF. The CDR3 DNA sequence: TGTGCCAGCGGAGACAGGTATGGGGCGGACGAGCAGTACTTC.

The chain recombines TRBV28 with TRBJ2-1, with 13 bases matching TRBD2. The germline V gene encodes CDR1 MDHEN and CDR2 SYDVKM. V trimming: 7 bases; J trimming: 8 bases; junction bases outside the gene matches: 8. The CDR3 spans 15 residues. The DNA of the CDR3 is TGTGCCAGCACAACTAGCGGGAGGGCCATGTATGAGCAGTTCTTC. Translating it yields CASTTSGRAMYEQFF.

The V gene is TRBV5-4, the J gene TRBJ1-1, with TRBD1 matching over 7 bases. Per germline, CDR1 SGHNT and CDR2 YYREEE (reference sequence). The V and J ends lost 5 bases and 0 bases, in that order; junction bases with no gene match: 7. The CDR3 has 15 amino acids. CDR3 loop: CASRLRGLMNTEAFF. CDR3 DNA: TGTGCCAGCAGGTTGAGGGGGCTCATGAACACTGAAGCTTTCTTT. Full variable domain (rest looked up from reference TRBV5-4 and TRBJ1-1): ETGVTQSPTHLIKTRGQQVTLRCSSQSGHNTVSWYQQALGQGPQFIFQYYREEENGRGNFPPRFSGLQFPNYSSELNVNALELDDSALYLCASRLRGLMNTEAFFGQGTRLTVV.